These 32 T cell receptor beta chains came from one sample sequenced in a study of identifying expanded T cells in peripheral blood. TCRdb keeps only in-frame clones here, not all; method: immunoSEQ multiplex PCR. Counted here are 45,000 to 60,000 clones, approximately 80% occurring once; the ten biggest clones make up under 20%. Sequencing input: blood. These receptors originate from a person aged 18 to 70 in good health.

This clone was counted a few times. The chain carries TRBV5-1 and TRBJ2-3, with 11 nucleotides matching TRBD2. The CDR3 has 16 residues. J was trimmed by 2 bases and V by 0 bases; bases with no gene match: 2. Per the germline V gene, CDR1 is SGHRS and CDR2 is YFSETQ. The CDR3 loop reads CASSLDSGRVTDTQYF. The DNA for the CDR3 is TGCGCCAGCAGCTTGGATAGCGGGAGGGTCACAGATACGCAGTATTTT.

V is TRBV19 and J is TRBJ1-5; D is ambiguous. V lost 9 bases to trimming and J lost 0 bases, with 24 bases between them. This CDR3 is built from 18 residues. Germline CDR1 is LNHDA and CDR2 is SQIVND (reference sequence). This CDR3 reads CASSKGFGEVYSNQPQHF. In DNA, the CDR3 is TGTGCCAGCTCTAAGGGCTTTGGGGAGGTTTATAGCAATCAGCCCCAGCATTTT.

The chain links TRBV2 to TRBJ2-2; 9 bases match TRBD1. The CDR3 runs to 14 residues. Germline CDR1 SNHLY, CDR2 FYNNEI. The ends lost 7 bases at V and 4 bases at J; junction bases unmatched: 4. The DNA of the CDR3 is TGTGCCAGCATTAGACAGGGGGGCACCGGGGAGCTGTTTTTT. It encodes CASIRQGGTGELFF.

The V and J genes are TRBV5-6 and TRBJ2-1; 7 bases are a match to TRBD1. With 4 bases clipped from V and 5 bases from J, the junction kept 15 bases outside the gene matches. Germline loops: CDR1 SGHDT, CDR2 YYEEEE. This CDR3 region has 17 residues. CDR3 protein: CASSPLGGGQANNEQFF. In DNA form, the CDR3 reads TGTGCCAGCAGCCCCCTGGGTGGAGGACAGGCGAACAATGAGCAGTTCTTC.

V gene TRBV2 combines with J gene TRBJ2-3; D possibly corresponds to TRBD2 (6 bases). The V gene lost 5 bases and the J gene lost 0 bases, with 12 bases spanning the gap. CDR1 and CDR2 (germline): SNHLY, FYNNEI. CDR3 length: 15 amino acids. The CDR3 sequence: CASSKGGRSTDTQYF. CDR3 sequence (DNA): TGTGCCAGCAGTAAGGGAGGCCGAAGCACAGATACGCAGTATTTT.

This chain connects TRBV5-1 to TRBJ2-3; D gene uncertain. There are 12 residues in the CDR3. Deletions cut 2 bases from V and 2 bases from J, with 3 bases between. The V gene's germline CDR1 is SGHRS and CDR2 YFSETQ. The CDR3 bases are TGCGCCAGCAGCTTAAACACAGATACGCAGTATTTT. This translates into CASSLNTDTQYF.

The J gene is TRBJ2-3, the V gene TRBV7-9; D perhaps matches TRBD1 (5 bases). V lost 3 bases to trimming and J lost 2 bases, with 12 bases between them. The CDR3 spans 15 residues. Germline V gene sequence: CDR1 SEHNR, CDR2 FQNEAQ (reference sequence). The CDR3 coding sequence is TGTGCCAGCAGCTTTCTGGGGCTATCCACAGATACGCAGTATTTT. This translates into CASSFLGLSTDTQYF.

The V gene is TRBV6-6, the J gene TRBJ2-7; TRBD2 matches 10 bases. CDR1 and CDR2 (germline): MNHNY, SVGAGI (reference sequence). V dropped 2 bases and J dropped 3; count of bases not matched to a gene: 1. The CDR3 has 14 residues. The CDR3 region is CASSYRTSGYEQYF. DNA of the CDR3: TGTGCCAGCAGTTACCGGACTAGCGGCTACGAGCAGTACTTC.

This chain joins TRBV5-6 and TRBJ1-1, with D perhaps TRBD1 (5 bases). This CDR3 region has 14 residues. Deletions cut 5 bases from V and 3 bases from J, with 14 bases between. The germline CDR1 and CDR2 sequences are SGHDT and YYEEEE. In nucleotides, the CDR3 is TGTGCCAGCAGGACAGTGGGGGGTTACACTGAAGCTTTCTTT. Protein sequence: CASRTVGGYTEAFF.

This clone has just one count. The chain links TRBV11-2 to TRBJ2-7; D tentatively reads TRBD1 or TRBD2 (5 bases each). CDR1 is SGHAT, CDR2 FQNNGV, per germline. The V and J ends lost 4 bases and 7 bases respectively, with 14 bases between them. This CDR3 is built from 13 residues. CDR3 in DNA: TGTGCCAGCAGCTCCCGGGGACGGTGGGAGCAGTACTTC. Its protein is CASSSRGRWEQYF.

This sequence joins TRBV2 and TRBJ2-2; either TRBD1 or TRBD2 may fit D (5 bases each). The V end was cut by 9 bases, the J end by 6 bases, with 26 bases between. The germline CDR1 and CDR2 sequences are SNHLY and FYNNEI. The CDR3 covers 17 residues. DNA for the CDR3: TGTGCCAGGGAAAAGAACGGGGCCCGGGCAGGAGCCGGGGAGCTGTTTTTT. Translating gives CAREKNGARAGAGELFF.

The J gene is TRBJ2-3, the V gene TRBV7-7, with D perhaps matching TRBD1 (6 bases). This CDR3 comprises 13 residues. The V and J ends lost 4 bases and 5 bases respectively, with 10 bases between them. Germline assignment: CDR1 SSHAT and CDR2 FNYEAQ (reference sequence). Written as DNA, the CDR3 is TGTGCCAGCAGCTCAACAGGGTTAGATACGCAGTATTTT. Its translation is CASSSTGLDTQYF.

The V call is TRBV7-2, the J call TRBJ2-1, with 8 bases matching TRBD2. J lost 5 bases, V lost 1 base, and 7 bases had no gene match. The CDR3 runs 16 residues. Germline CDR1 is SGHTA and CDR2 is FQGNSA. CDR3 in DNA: TGTGCCAGCAGCTTAGGTGGGGGACTAGGGAACAATGAGCAGTTCTTC. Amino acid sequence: CASSLGGGLGNNEQFF.

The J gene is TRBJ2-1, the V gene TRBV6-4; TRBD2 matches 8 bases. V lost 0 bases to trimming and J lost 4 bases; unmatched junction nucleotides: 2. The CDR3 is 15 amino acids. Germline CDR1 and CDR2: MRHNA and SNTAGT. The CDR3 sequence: CASSDSAGDYNEQFF. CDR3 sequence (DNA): TGTGCCAGCAGTGACTCAGCGGGGGATTACAATGAGCAGTTCTTC.

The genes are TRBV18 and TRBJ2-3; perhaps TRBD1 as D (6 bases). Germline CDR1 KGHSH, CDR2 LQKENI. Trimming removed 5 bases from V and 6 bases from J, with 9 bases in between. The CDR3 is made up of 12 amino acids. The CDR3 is CASSLGADTQYF. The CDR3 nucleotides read TGTGCCAGCTCATTGGGGGCTGATACGCAGTATTTT.

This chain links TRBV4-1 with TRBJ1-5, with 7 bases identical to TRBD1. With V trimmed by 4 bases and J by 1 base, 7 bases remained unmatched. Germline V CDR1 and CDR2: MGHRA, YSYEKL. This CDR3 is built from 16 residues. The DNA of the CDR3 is TGCGCCAGCAGCCCGTCGACAGGGATGAGCAATCAGCCCCAGCATTTT. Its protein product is CASSPSTGMSNQPQHF.

The CDR3 protein is CASSQVMGNTGELFF. For the CDR3, the DNA is TGCGCCAGCAGCCAAGTAATGGGGAACACCGGGGAGCTGTTTTTT. V usage is TRBV4-1 and J usage is TRBJ2-2; D gene ambiguous. Germline CDR1 reads MGHRA; CDR2 reads YSYEKL. V was cut by 1 base and J by 1 base, with 7 bases left in between. This CDR3 region has 15 residues.

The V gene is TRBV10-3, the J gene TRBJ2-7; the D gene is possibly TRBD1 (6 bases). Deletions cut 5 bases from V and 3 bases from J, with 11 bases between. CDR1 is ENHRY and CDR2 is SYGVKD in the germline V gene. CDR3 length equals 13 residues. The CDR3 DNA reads TGTGCCATCAGTATAGGACAGTTCTACGAGCAGTACTTC. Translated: CAISIGQFYEQYF.

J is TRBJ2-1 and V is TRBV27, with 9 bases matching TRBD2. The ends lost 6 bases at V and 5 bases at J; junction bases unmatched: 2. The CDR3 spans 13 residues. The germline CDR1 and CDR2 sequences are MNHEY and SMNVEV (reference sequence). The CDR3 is CASRAGGHNEQFF. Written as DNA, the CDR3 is TGTGCCAGCAGAGCGGGGGGCCACAATGAGCAGTTCTTC.

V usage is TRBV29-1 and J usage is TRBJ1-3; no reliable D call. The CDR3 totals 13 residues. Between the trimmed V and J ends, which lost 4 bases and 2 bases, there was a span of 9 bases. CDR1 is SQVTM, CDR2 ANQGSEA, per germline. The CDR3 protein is CSVGSTTGNTIYF. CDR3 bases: TGCAGCGTTGGCTCGACCACTGGAAACACCATATATTTT.

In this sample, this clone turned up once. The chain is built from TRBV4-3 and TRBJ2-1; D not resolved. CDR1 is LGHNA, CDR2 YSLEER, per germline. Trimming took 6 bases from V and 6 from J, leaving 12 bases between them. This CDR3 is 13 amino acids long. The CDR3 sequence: CASSPLRSNEQFF. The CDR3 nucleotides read TGCGCCAGCAGTCCCCTGAGGAGCAATGAGCAGTTCTTC.

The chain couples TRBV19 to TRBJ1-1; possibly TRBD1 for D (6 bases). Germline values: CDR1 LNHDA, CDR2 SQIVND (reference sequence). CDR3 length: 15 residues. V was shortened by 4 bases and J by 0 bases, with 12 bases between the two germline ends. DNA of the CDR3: TGTGCCAGTAGTACCCTCAGGGGCATGAACACTGAAGCTTTCTTT. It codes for CASSTLRGMNTEAFF. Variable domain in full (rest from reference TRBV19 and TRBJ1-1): DGGITQSPKYLFRKEGQNVTLSCEQNLNHDAMYWYRQDPGQGLRLIYYSQIVNDFQKGDIAEGYSVSREKKESFPLTVTSAQKNPTAFYLCASSTLRGMNTEAFFGQGTRLTVV.

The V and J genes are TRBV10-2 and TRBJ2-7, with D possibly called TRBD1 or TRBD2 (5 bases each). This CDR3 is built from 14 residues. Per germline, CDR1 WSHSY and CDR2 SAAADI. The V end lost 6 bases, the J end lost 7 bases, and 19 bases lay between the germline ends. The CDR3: CASSAVEGMREQYF. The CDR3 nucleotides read TGCGCCAGCAGCGCGGTAGAGGGGATGAGGGAGCAGTACTTC.

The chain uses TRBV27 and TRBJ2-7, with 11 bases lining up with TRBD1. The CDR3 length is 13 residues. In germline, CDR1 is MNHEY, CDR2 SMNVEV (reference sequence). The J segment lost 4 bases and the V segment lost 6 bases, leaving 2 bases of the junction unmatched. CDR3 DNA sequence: TGTGCCAGCAGGGACAGGGGGCTGTACGAGCAGTACTTC. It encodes CASRDRGLYEQYF.

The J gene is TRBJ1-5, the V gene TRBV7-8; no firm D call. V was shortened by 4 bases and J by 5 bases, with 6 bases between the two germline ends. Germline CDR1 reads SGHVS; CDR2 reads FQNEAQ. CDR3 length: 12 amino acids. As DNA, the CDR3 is TGTGCCAGCAGCTCTTACTATCAGCCCCAGCATTTT. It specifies CASSSYYQPQHF.

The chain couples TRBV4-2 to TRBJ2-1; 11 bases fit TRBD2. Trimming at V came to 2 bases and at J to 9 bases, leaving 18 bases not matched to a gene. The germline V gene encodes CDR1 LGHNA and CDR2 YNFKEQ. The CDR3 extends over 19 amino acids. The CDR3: CASSQPGLAEGGGRGEQFF. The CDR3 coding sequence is TGTGCCAGCAGCCAACCGGGACTAGCGGAAGGAGGAGGAAGGGGTGAGCAGTTCTTC.

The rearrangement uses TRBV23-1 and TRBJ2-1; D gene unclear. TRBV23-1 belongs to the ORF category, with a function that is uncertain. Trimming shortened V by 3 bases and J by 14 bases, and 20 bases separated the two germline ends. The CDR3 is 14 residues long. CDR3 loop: CASSHVRQFPLKFF. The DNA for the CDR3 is TGCGCCAGCAGTCACGTCAGGCAGTTTCCTCTCAAGTTCTTC.

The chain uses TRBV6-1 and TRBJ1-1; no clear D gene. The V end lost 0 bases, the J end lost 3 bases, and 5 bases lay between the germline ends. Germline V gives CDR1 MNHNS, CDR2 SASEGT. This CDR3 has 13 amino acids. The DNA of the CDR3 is TGTGCCAGCAGTGAAGCGACTTACACTGAAGCTTTCTTT. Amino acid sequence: CASSEATYTEAFF.

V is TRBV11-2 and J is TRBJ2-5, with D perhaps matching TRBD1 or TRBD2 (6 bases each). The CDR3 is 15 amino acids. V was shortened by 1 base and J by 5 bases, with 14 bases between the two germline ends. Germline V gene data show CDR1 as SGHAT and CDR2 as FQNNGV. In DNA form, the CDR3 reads TGTGCCAGCAGCTTAGTCGCCCGGGGGCAGGAGACCCAGTACTTC. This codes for CASSLVARGQETQYF.

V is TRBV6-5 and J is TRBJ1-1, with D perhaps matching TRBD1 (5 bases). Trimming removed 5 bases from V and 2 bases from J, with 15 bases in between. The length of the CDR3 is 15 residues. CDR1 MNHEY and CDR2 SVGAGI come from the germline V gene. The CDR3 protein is CASSGRRQRNTEAFF. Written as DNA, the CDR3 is TGTGCCAGCAGTGGTCGGCGACAGAGAAACACTGAAGCTTTCTTT.

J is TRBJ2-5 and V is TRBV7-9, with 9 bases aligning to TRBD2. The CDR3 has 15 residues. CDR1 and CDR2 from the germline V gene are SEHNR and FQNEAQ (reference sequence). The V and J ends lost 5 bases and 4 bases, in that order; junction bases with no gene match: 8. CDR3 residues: CASSRGTTSGETQYF. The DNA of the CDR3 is TGTGCCAGCAGCCGAGGGACGACTAGCGGAGAGACCCAGTACTTC.

CDR3 amino acids: CASSLGGSYGYTF. In DNA form, the CDR3 reads TGTGCCAGCAGCTTGGGAGGGTCCTATGGCTACACCTTC. The rearrangement links TRBV5-8 to TRBJ1-2; D gene unclear. V was trimmed by 0 bases and J by 4 bases, leaving 7 bases between them. CDR3 size: 13 residues. Per germline, CDR1 SGHTS and CDR2 YDEGEE. Together with reference TRBV5-8 and TRBJ1-2, the CDR3 gives the full variable domain: EAGVTQSPTHLIKTRGQQATLRCSPISGHTSVYWYQQALGLGLQFLLWYDEGEERNRGNFPPRFSGRQFPNYSSELNVNALELEDSALYLCASSLGGSYGYTFGSGTRLTVV.